This passage covers 24 T cell receptor beta chains from one sample sequenced in a study of T-cell memory formation after mild COVID-19. TCRdb redid the calling of the 5' RACE reads with MiXCR, one entry per CDR3 protein. Altogether approximately 46,000 distinct CDR3 sequences are present, 6% to 7% being singletons, with the ten largest covering about 0.8%. The material sequenced was PBMCs or a T cell subset sorted from them (not recorded which). The receptors derive from an adult who had mild COVID-19 (a few samples of this study predate the infection). Cell type and time point are not known.

Many counts were recorded for this clonotype. This chain links TRBV4-1 with TRBJ2-7, with D hard to call. Trimming shortened V by 1 base and J by 0 bases, and 7 bases separated the two germline ends. Germline V gene data show CDR1 as MGHRA and CDR2 as YSYEKL. The length of the CDR3 is 14 residues. Written as DNA, the CDR3 is TGCGCCAGCAGCCAAGTTTGGAGCTCCTACGAGCAGTACTTC. Residues: CASSQVWSSYEQYF.

This clonotype was recorded many times. V is TRBV12-3 or TRBV12-4 and J is TRBJ1-2, with D possibly being TRBD1 (6 bases). The V gene lost 1 base and the J gene lost 2 bases, with 8 bases spanning the gap. There are 14 residues in the CDR3. CDR3 sequence: CASSLGDRNYGYTF. The DNA of the CDR3 is TGTGCCAGCAGTTTAGGTGACAGGAACTATGGCTACACCTTC.

The rearrangement joins TRBV19 to TRBJ2-3, with 8 bases fitting TRBD2. The CDR3 has 15 amino acids. Germline V gene lookup returns CDR1 LNHDA and CDR2 SQIVND (reference sequence). Losses at the gene ends were 1 base for V and 2 bases for J; bases not matched to a gene: 2. The CDR3 here is CASSIVGRATDTQYF. Written as DNA, the CDR3 is TGTGCCAGTAGTATAGTCGGGAGGGCCACAGATACGCAGTATTTT.

The chain is built from TRBV5-5 and TRBJ1-2, with D possibly TRBD1 on 5 matching bases. CDR1 SGHKS and CDR2 YYEKEE come from the germline V gene (reference sequence). CDR3 length: 14 residues. V lost 0 bases and J 8 bases, leaving 14 bases between the germline ends. The CDR3 protein is CASSLGGDPRGYTF. Here the CDR3 DNA reads TGTGCCAGCAGCTTGGGAGGGGATCCCCGCGGCTACACCTTC.

This clonotype was seen repeatedly, ten times or more. The chain employs TRBV18 and TRBJ2-1, with 10 bases identical to TRBD1. V shed 4 bases, J shed 8 bases, and the junction held 5 bases outside the gene matches. This CDR3 is built from 14 residues. Germline V gene lookup returns CDR1 KGHSH and CDR2 LQKENI. The CDR3 DNA reads as TGTGCCAGCTCACAACGACAGGGGGCCGATGAGCAGTTCTTC. Amino acid sequence: CASSQRQGADEQFF.

This clonotype has ten or more counts. This chain joins TRBV7-7 and TRBJ2-1; 13 bases map to TRBD2. Germline V gene sequence: CDR1 SSHAT, CDR2 FNYEAQ (reference sequence). The V segment lost 4 bases and the J segment 6 bases; nucleotides outside the gene matches: 6. The CDR3 totals 16 residues. CDR3 nucleotides: TGTGCCAGCAGCTCCGCGACTAGCGGGGGGTCCAATGAGCAGTTCTTC. This translates into CASSSATSGGSNEQFF.

The chain recombines TRBV12-3 or TRBV12-4 with TRBJ1-5; D is unclear. This CDR3 spans 13 amino acids. The V end was cut by 3 bases, the J end by 3 bases, with 6 bases between. CDR3 bases: TGTGCCAGCAGTTTTAGGCTCAATCAGCCCCAGCATTTT. Protein sequence: CASSFRLNQPQHF.

At least ten counts were recorded for this clonotype. The chain links TRBV7-2 to TRBJ2-5; D gene ambiguous. CDR1 and CDR2 (germline): SGHTA, FQGNSA. Trimming took 7 bases from V and 1 from J, leaving 7 bases between them. The CDR3 extends over 12 amino acids. The DNA of the CDR3 is TGTGCCAGCACCTTGGGCCAAGAGACCCAGTACTTC. The encoded protein is CASTLGQETQYF.

This clonotype came up many times. The V call is TRBV20-1, the J call TRBJ2-5; D is perhaps TRBD2 (7 bases). Germline values: CDR1 DFQATT, CDR2 SNEGSKA (reference sequence). This CDR3 has 14 residues. V was pared by 3 bases and J by 2 bases, with 13 bases between. The CDR3 sequence is CSASKGGVQETQYF. CDR3 coding DNA: TGCAGTGCTAGTAAAGGGGGGGTACAAGAGACCCAGTACTTC.

This clonotype was found many times. The genes are TRBV5-1 and TRBJ2-2; 7 bases are shared with TRBD1. Germline assignment: CDR1 SGHRS and CDR2 YFSETQ. CDR3 size: 15 residues. V trimming: 4 bases; J trimming: 4 bases; junction bases outside the gene matches: 7. The CDR3 DNA sequence: TGCGCCAGCAGCACCCGGGACAGATCCACCGGGGAGCTGTTTTTT. Its protein product is CASSTRDRSTGELFF.

V gene TRBV2 combines with J gene TRBJ2-3, with D perhaps matching TRBD1 (6 bases). CDR3 length: 15 residues. The germline gives CDR1 SNHLY, CDR2 FYNNEI. Trimming took off 7 bases at V and 2 bases at J, with 16 bases between the two ends. The CDR3 sequence is CASTPGQKFTDTQYF. DNA of the CDR3: TGTGCCAGCACTCCGGGACAAAAATTCACAGATACGCAGTATTTT. The complete variable domain, with remaining parts taken from reference TRBV2 and TRBJ2-3, reads EPEVTQTPSHQVTQMGQEVILRCVPISNHLYFYWYRQILGQKVEFLVSFYNNEISEKSEIFDDQFSVERPDGSNFTLKIRSTKLEDSAMYFCASTPGQKFTDTQYFGPGTRLTVL.

The chain joins TRBV4-3 to TRBJ2-2; weak D call: TRBD2 (5 bases). From germline, CDR1 is LGHNA and CDR2 YSLEER. Trimming took 1 base from V and 0 from J, leaving 12 bases between them. The CDR3 is 17 amino acids. DNA for the CDR3: TGCGCCAGCAGCCAAGGGCGTCGGCGGGCGAACACCGGGGAGCTGTTTTTT. This translates into CASSQGRRRANTGELFF.

The chain combines TRBV4-1 with TRBJ1-2, with 10 positions matching TRBD1. The CDR3 runs 16 residues. Looked up from germline, CDR1 is MGHRA and CDR2 is YSYEKL. The ends lost 3 bases at V and 8 bases at J; junction bases unmatched: 12. The CDR3 region has the DNA TGCGCCAGCAGCCAGACTCGACAGGGGGCTAAAAGGGGCTACACCTTC. Amino acids: CASSQTRQGAKRGYTF.

This clonotype showed up just a few times. CDR3 residues: CASSTSRSSYNEQFF. The DNA for the CDR3 is TGTGCCAGCAGCACCTCAAGAAGCTCCTACAATGAGCAGTTCTTC. This chain uses TRBV3-1 with TRBJ2-1; no clear D. CDR3 size: 15 residues. V was clipped by 5 bases and J by 0 bases, with 11 bases between them. Germline loops: CDR1 LGHDT, CDR2 YNNKEL (reference sequence).

This clonotype has more than one count but fewer than ten. This chain connects TRBV30 to TRBJ1-1, with D perhaps matching TRBD1 (5 bases). Germline CDR1 reads GTSNPN; CDR2 reads SVGIG (reference sequence). Trimming stripped 4 bases from V and 1 base from J, with 13 bases between. This CDR3 has 14 residues. CDR3 coding DNA: TGTGCCTGGATGTTTGGGGGGAGGAACACTGAAGCTTTCTTT. Protein product: CAWMFGGRNTEAFF.

This clonotype was found many times. This chain joins TRBV11-2 and TRBJ2-1, with 7 bases identical to TRBD2. CDR1 SGHAT and CDR2 FQNNGV come from the germline V gene. The CDR3 is 14 amino acids. The junction had 8 bases not matched to a gene; V was cut back by 4 bases and J by 8 bases. CDR3 protein: CASSSRDYQDEQFF. The CDR3 DNA is TGTGCCAGCAGCTCCCGGGACTACCAGGATGAGCAGTTCTTC.

The rearrangement links TRBV12-3 or TRBV12-4 to TRBJ1-1; the D is unclear. The CDR3 loop spans 12 amino acids. Trimming stripped 5 bases from V and 11 bases from J, with 15 bases between. The CDR3 sequence: CASSRQVKLAFF. CDR3 in DNA: TGTGCCAGCAGTCGCCAAGTCAAATTGGCTTTCTTT.

The chain has TRBV7-2 and TRBJ1-2; D not resolved. V was trimmed by 2 bases and J by 7 bases, leaving 5 bases between them. Looked up from germline, CDR1 is SGHTA and CDR2 is FQGNSA. This CDR3 has 11 residues. The CDR3 sequence: CASSLQSGYTF. CDR3 bases: TGTGCCAGCAGCTTACAGTCTGGCTACACCTTC.

This clonotype was seen more than once but under ten times. The chain couples TRBV7-8 to TRBJ1-4, with unresolved D. CDR1 SGHVS and CDR2 FQNEAQ come from the germline V gene. The CDR3 consists of 15 residues. Between the trimmed V and J ends, which lost 1 base and 6 bases, there was a span of 12 bases. The CDR3 spells CASSLENGDHEKLFF. Written as DNA, the CDR3 is TGTGCCAGCAGCTTAGAAAACGGGGATCATGAAAAACTGTTTTTT.

This clonotype was found many times. The chain couples TRBV6-6 to TRBJ2-3; weak D call: TRBD2 (5 bases). The CDR3 has 14 residues. The V gene's germline CDR1 is MNHNY and CDR2 SVGAGI (reference sequence). Trimming stripped 5 bases from V and 2 bases from J, with 11 bases between. CDR3 loop: CASSPPGTTDTQYF. The DNA for the CDR3 is TGTGCCAGCAGTCCGCCGGGAACCACAGATACGCAGTATTTT.

This clonotype was observed many times. The V gene is TRBV7-2, the J gene TRBJ2-3; D might be TRBD2 (5 bases). V was clipped by 3 bases and J by 0 bases, with 7 bases between them. Germline loops: CDR1 SGHTA, CDR2 FQGNSA. The CDR3 is made up of 14 amino acids. The CDR3 nucleotides are TGTGCCAGCAGCTTTAGCGAAAGCACAGATACGCAGTATTTT. This encodes CASSFSESTDTQYF.

This clonotype was seen repeatedly, ten times or more. The V gene is TRBV7-9, the J gene TRBJ1-1; D is ambiguous. This CDR3 contains 15 residues. V lost 2 bases to trimming and J lost 0 bases, with 10 bases between them. CDR1 and CDR2 (germline): SEHNR, FQNEAQ (reference sequence). In DNA form, the CDR3 reads TGTGCCAGCAGCTTATCGGGCAGGATGAACACTGAAGCTTTCTTT. As protein: CASSLSGRMNTEAFF.

This clonotype came up many times. This chain links TRBV11-2 with TRBJ2-1, with unresolved D. The CDR3 has 11 amino acids. The V and J ends lost 5 bases and 6 bases respectively, with 5 bases between them. The V gene's germline CDR1 is SGHAT and CDR2 FQNNGV. The chain's CDR3 is CASSPLNEQFF. The CDR3 DNA reads as TGTGCCAGCAGCCCCCTCAATGAGCAGTTCTTC.

This clonotype was seen a few times. This chain links TRBV11-1 with TRBJ1-1, with D perhaps TRBD1 (5 bases). Deletions cut 2 bases from V and 5 bases from J, with 12 bases between. Germline CDR1 and CDR2: SGHAT and FQDESV (reference sequence). The CDR3 is made up of 14 amino acids. CDR3: CASSLSVGGTEAFF. The CDR3 region has the DNA TGTGCCAGCAGCTTATCCGTGGGGGGAACTGAAGCTTTCTTT.